This note documents a single TCR beta chain sequence. The sample originates from a study of technical replicates of blood from a few donors. The assay was immunoSEQ multiplex PCR, and TCRdb's table has in-frame clones only and misses some. The sample lists fewer than 100,000 clones, 89% occurring once. The sample consisted of T cells isolated from PBMCs. The sequence was obtained from a human donor in good health.

Here the CDR3 DNA reads TGTGCCAGCAGCTTAACTAGCGAAGGCGAGCAGTACTTC. Translating it yields CASSLTSEGEQYF. The rearrangement joins TRBV7-3 to TRBJ2-7; a weak D match, TRBD2 (5 bases). V was shortened by 0 bases and J by 6 bases, with 9 bases between the two germline ends. Germline V gene lookup returns CDR1 SGHTA and CDR2 FQGTGA. This CDR3 is 13 amino acids long. Based on the CDR3 plus reference TRBV7-3 and TRBJ2-7, the full variable domain is GAGVSQTPSNKVTEKGKYVELRCDPISGHTALYWYRQSLGQGPEFLIYFQGTGAADDSGLPNDRFFAVRPEGSVSTLKIQRTERGDSAVYLCASSLTSEGEQYFGPGTRLTVT.